Following are 20 T cell receptor beta chains from one sample sequenced in a study of vaccination and CD4 T cells after COVID-19. This sample's treatment: approximately nine-day PBMC culture with coronavirus spike peptide pools or control peptides (ViraFEST assay). What these receptors recognize is not known. Sequencing of the DNA from cultured CD4+ T cells was carried out with the Oncomine TCR Beta short-read assay. Each CDR3 protein is one row after TCRdb ran MiXCR on the PCR reads. This sample has around 15,000 distinct CDR3 sequences, with roughly 58% found just once. What was sequenced was CD4+ T cells from blood, cultured in vitro. These receptors all come from a human donor who had recovered from COVID-19.

This clonotype appeared a few times. This rearrangement joins TRBV7-8 to TRBJ1-1, with a tentative D call TRBD1 (6 bases). Germline lookup yields CDR1 SGHVS and CDR2 FQNEAQ. The CDR3 extends over 15 amino acids. V lost 4 bases, J lost 3 bases, and 15 bases lay in between. The CDR3 nucleotides are TGTGCCAGCAGCTCGTACAACAAGGGGGACACTGAAGCTTTCTTT. Residues: CASSSYNKGDTEAFF.

The rearrangement uses TRBV29-1 and TRBJ2-1; D is possibly TRBD2 (7 bases). The CDR3 has 14 residues. The V gene's germline CDR1 is SQVTM and CDR2 ANQGSEA. Deletions cut 3 bases from V and 4 bases from J, with 13 bases between. The CDR3 is CSVEGGRDYNEQFF. The CDR3 region has the DNA TGCAGCGTTGAGGGGGGGCGAGATTACAATGAGCAGTTCTTC.

The chain uses TRBV7-3 and TRBJ2-5; 8 nucleotides match TRBD1. CDR1 is SGHTA, CDR2 FQGTGA, per germline. Losses at the gene ends were 8 bases for V and 4 bases for J; bases not matched to a gene: 27. The CDR3 has 20 residues. DNA of the CDR3: TGTGCCAGCTACTCAATCCCTCTCGTTGTCAGGACAGGGTATCTAGAGACCCAGTACTTC. Protein: CASYSIPLVVRTGYLETQYF.

In its sample, this clonotype was seen a few times. The chain has TRBV20-1 and TRBJ2-4; a weak D match, TRBD1 (7 bases). Germline V gene data show CDR1 as DFQATT and CDR2 as SNEGSKA (reference sequence). V lost 3 bases to trimming and J lost 6 bases, with 18 bases between them. The CDR3 totals 15 residues. CDR3 protein: CSARKGGGGRNIQYF. For the CDR3, the DNA is TGCAGTGCTAGGAAGGGCGGAGGGGGCAGAAACATTCAGTACTTC.

This chain joins TRBV20-1 and TRBJ2-1; possibly TRBD2 for D (6 bases). The CDR3 loop spans 15 amino acids. Germline CDR1 is DFQATT and CDR2 is SNEGSKA (reference sequence). Between the trimmed V and J ends, which lost 5 bases and 8 bases, there was a span of 22 bases. The CDR3 region is CSAPISGSWGDEQFF. The CDR3 nucleotides read TGCAGTGCTCCTATATCCGGGAGTTGGGGAGATGAGCAGTTCTTC.

The chain couples TRBV5-6 to TRBJ2-5; no definite D call. CDR1 is SGHDT and CDR2 is YYEEEE in the germline V gene. V was clipped by 0 bases and J by 6 bases, with 18 bases between them. The CDR3 loop spans 16 amino acids. The CDR3 protein is CASSLAGSGTWKTQYF. CDR3 coding DNA: TGTGCCAGCAGCTTGGCCGGATCGGGCACATGGAAGACCCAGTACTTC.

This chain links TRBV4-3 with TRBJ2-3; a weak D match, TRBD2 (6 bases). This CDR3 comprises 16 residues. CDR1 and CDR2 from the germline V gene are LGHNA and YSLEER. The V gene lost 0 bases and the J gene lost 5 bases, with 15 bases spanning the gap. The CDR3 nucleotides are TGCGCCAGCAGCCAAGAGGGGCGGGATCGAGGAGATACGCAGTATTTT. It specifies CASSQEGRDRGDTQYF.

This chain links TRBV25-1 with TRBJ2-1; TRBD2 matches 8 bases. Trimming removed 4 bases from V and 10 bases from J; junction bases left unmatched: 12. The CDR3 totals 15 residues. Germline assignment: CDR1 MGHDK and CDR2 SYGVNS. As DNA, the CDR3 is TGTGCCAGCAGTGTAACCTCTGCCGGGACTAGGGAGCAGTTCTTC. Its protein is CASSVTSAGTREQFF.

By share, this clonotype ranks as medium-sized. The chain employs TRBV30 and TRBJ1-5; 7 bases map to TRBD1. After removal of 3 bases from V and 4 bases from J, the junction contained 6 bases not matched to a gene. The CDR3 sequence is 14 residues long. Germline-derived CDR1 and CDR2 are GTSNPN and SVGIG (reference sequence). The CDR3 sequence: CAWRGGGNNQPQHF. Written as DNA, the CDR3 is TGTGCCTGGAGGGGAGGGGGCAATAATCAGCCCCAGCATTTT.

The rearrangement uses TRBV6-1 and TRBJ1-1; maybe TRBD1 (6 bases). Per the germline V gene, CDR1 is MNHNS and CDR2 is SASEGT. The CDR3 sequence is 15 residues long. The germline V and J ends were trimmed by 8 bases and 1 base, with 17 bases remaining between them. The CDR3 reads CASVRGPQGNTEAFF. The CDR3 nucleotides are TGTGCCAGCGTCAGGGGCCCACAGGGGAACACTGAAGCTTTCTTT.

The chain carries TRBV2 and TRBJ2-3; 9 bases fit TRBD1. Germline lookup yields CDR1 SNHLY and CDR2 FYNNEI. V trimming: 3 bases; J trimming: 4 bases; junction bases outside the gene matches: 5. This CDR3 comprises 15 residues. The DNA for the CDR3 is TGTGCCAGCAGTGAGAACAGGGGGCGAGCAGATACGCAGTATTTT. Residues: CASSENRGRADTQYF.

The chain links TRBV11-2 to TRBJ2-5; 10 bases are shared with TRBD1. V gave up 5 bases and J gave up 5 bases; unmatched junction bases: 11. The CDR3 covers 16 residues. Looked up from germline, CDR1 is SGHAT and CDR2 is FQNNGV. DNA for the CDR3: TGTGCCAGCAGCAAAGGGACAGGGGCAACTCAGGAGACCCAGTACTTC. Its translation is CASSKGTGATQETQYF.

CDR3 in DNA: TGCAGTGCTAGCCCCCTGACTGAAGCTTTCTTT. Translated, it gives CSASPLTEAFF. This chain joins TRBV20-1 and TRBJ1-1; D is undetermined. Germline V CDR1 and CDR2: DFQATT, SNEGSKA (reference sequence). V was cut by 3 bases and J by 5 bases, with 7 bases left in between. This CDR3 region has 11 residues.

The chain employs TRBV11-3 and TRBJ2-7; D remains ambiguous. V lost 5 bases and J lost 0, with 11 bases in between. Germline loops: CDR1 SGHNT, CDR2 YENEEA. CDR3 length equals 14 residues. Written as DNA, the CDR3 is TGTGCCAGCAGCCCCCGCCTGACCTCCTACGAGCAGTACTTC. This gives the protein CASSPRLTSYEQYF.

The genes are TRBV19 and TRBJ1-6; D unresolved. The CDR3 loop spans 16 amino acids. With 3 bases removed from V and 4 bases from J, the gap between germline ends came to 13 bases. Germline V lookup: CDR1 LNHDA, CDR2 SQIVND (reference sequence). CDR3 sequence: CASSIGEANYNSPLHF. The CDR3 nucleotides are TGTGCCAGTAGTATCGGGGAAGCAAATTATAATTCACCCCTCCACTTT.

By sample share, this clonotype is medium-sized. V gene TRBV19 combines with J gene TRBJ1-2, with 8 nucleotides matching TRBD1. The CDR3 is 15 residues long. Per the germline V gene, CDR1 is LNHDA and CDR2 is SQIVND (reference sequence). The V and J ends lost 4 bases and 6 bases, in that order; junction bases with no gene match: 10. DNA of the CDR3: TGTGCCAGTAGTAAAGGACAGGGCGTTATCCATGGCTACACCTTC. Translated, it gives CASSKGQGVIHGYTF.

CDR3 sequence (DNA): TGTGCCAGTAGGAGACAGCACACAAACAATCAGCCCCAGCATTTT. As protein: CASRRQHTNNQPQHF. The chain employs TRBV19 and TRBJ1-5; perhaps TRBD1 as D (5 bases). Germline CDR1 reads LNHDA; CDR2 reads SQIVND (reference sequence). V was pared by 6 bases and J by 3 bases, with 15 bases between. The CDR3 contains 15 residues.

The J gene is TRBJ1-1, the V gene TRBV28; the D is unclear. CDR1 MDHEN and CDR2 SYDVKM come from the germline V gene. V was pared by 6 bases and J by 3 bases, with 11 bases between. This CDR3 has 13 amino acids. The CDR3 coding sequence is TGTGCCAGCAGGGGTCCCGATGACACTGAAGCTTTCTTT. Amino acid sequence: CASRGPDDTEAFF.

The V gene is TRBV30, the J gene TRBJ2-3, with D perhaps matching TRBD2 (5 bases). V gave up 5 bases and J gave up 11 bases, with 14 bases separating them. CDR1 is GTSNPN and CDR2 is SVGIG in the germline V gene (reference sequence). The CDR3 is 11 amino acids. CDR3 protein: CAWSSSGEQYF. The CDR3 region has the DNA TGTGCCTGGTCCAGTTCCGGGGAGCAGTATTTT.

This clonotype was seen a single time. This chain uses TRBV7-9 with TRBJ2-5; D might be TRBD1 (7 bases). CDR1 and CDR2 from the germline V gene are SEHNR and FQNEAQ (reference sequence). V lost 4 bases, J lost 1 base, and 13 bases lay in between. The CDR3 has 15 residues. The CDR3 here is CASSSAGQSQETQYF. The CDR3 DNA reads TGTGCCAGCAGCTCTGCGGGACAGTCCCAAGAGACCCAGTACTTC.